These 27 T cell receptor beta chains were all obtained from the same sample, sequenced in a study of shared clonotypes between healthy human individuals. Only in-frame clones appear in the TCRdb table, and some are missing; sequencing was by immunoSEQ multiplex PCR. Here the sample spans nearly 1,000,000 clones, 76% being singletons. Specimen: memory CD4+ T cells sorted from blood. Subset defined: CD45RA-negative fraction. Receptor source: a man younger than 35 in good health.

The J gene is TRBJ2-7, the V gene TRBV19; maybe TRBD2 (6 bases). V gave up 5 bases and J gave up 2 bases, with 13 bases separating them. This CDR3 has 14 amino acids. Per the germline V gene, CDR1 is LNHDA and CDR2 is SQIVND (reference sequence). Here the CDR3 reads CASSATGLTYEQYF. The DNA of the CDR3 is TGTGCCAGTAGTGCCACGGGACTTACCTACGAGCAGTACTTC.

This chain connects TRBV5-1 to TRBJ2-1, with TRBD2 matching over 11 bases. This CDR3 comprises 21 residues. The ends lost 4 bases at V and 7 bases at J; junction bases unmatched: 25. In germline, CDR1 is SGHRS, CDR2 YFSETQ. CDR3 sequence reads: CASSPTTGASGRTYGLNEQFF. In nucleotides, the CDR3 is TGCGCCAGCAGCCCAACGACAGGGGCTAGCGGGAGGACCTATGGGCTTAATGAGCAGTTCTTC.

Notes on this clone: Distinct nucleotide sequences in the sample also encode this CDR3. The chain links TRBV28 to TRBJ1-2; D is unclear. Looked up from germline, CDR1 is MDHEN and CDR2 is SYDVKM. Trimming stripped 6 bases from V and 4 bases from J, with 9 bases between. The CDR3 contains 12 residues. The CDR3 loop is CASSPASYGYTF. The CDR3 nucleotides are TGTGCCAGCAGCCCTGCCTCCTATGGCTACACCTTC.

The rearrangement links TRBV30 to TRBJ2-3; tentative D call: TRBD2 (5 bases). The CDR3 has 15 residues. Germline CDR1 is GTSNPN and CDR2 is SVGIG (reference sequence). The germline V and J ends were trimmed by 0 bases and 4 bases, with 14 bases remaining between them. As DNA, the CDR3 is TGTGCCTGGAGTGTACCAGGAGGCGGACCAGATACGCAGTATTTT. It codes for CAWSVPGGGPDTQYF.

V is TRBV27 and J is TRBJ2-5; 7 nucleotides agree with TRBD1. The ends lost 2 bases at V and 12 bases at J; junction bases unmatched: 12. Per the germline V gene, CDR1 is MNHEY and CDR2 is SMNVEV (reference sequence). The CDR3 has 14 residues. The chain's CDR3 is CASSLKGATFREYF. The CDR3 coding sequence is TGTGCCAGCAGTTTAAAGGGGGCGACTTTCAGGGAGTACTTC.

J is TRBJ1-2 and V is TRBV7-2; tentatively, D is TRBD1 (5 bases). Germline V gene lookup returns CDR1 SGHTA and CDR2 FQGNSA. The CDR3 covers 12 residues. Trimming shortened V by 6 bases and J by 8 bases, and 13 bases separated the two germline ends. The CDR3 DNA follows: TGTGCCAGCAGACTAACGGGGCAAGGCTACACCTTC. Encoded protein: CASRLTGQGYTF.

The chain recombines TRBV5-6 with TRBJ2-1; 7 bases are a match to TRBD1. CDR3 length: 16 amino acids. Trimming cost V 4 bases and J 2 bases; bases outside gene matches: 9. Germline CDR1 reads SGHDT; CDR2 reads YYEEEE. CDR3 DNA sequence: TGTGCCAGCAGCGAAAACAGGGGCGTAACCTACAATGAGCAGTTCTTC. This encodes CASSENRGVTYNEQFF.

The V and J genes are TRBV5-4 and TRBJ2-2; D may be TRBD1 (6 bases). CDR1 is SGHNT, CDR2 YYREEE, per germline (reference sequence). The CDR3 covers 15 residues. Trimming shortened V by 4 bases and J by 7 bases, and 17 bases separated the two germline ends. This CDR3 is CASSRGAEQGGELFF. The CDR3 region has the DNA TGTGCCAGCAGCCGAGGAGCGGAACAGGGCGGGGAGCTGTTTTTT.

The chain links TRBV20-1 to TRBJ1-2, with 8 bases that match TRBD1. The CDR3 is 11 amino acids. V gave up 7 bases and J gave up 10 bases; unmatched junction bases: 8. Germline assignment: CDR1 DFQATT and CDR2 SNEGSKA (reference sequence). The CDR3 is CSVRLDRAYTF. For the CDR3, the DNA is TGCAGTGTTCGGCTGGACAGGGCCTACACCTTC.

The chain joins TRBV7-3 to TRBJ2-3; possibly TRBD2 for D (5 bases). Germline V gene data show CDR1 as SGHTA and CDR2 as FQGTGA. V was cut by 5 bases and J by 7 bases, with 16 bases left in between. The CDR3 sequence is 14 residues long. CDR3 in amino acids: CASSPGGLGNTQYF. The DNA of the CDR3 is TGTGCCAGCAGCCCTGGCGGGCTCGGGAATACGCAGTATTTT.

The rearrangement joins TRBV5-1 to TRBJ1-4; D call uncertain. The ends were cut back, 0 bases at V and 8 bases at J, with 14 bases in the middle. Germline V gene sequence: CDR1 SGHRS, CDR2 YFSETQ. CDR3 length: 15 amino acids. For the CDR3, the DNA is TGCGCCAGCAGCTTGGCTGGCCAAGAGGGCGAAAAACTGTTTTTT. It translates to CASSLAGQEGEKLFF.

The CDR3 spells CASSVQISYEQYF. The CDR3 DNA is TGTGCCAGCAGTGTACAGATCTCCTACGAGCAGTACTTC. The rearrangement links TRBV2 to TRBJ2-7; D is ambiguous. V was shortened by 4 bases and J by 0 bases, with 7 bases between the two germline ends. The CDR3 totals 13 residues. The germline gives CDR1 SNHLY, CDR2 FYNNEI.

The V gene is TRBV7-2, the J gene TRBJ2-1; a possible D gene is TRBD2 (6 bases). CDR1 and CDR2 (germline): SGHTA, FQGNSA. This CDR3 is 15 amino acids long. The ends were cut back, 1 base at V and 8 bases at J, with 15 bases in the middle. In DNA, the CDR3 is TGTGCCAGCAGCTTAGACGGGCGGGATTTCGATGAGCAGTTCTTC. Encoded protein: CASSLDGRDFDEQFF.

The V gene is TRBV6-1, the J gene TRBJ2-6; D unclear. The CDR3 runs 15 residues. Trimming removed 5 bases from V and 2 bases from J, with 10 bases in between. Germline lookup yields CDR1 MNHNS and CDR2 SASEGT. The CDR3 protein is CASSSRTAGANVLTF. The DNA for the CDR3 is TGTGCCAGCAGTAGTAGGACGGCTGGGGCCAACGTCCTGACTTTC.

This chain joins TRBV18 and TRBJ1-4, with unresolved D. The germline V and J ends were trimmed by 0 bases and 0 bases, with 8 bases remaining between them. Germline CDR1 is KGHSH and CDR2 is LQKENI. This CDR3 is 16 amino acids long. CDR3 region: CASSPPGRATNEKLFF. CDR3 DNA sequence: TGTGCCAGCTCACCACCGGGCAGAGCAACTAATGAAAAACTGTTTTTT.

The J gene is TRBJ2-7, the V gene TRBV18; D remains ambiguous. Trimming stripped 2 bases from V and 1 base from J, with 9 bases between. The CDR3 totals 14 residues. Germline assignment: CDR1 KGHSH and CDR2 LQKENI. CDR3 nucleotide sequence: TGTGCCAGCTCACCAAACCAACAGTCCTACGAGCAGTACTTC. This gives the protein CASSPNQQSYEQYF. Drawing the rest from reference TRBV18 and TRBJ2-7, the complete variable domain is NAGVMQNPRHLVRRRGQEARLRCSPMKGHSHVYWYRQLPEEGLKFMVYLQKENIIDESGMPKERFSAEFPKEGPSILRIQQVVRGDSAAYFCASSPNQQSYEQYFGPGTRLTVT.

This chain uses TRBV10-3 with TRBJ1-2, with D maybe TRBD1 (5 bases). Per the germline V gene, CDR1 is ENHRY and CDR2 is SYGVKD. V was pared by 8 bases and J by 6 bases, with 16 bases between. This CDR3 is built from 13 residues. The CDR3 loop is CAISLSPGDGYTF. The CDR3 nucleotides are TGTGCCATCTCCTTATCTCCGGGGGATGGCTACACCTTC.

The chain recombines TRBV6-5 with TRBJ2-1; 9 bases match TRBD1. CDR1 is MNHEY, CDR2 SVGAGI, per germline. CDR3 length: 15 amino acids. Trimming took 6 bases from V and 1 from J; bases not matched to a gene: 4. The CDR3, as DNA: TGTGCCAGCAGCACAGGGGGCAAGTCCTACAATGAGCAGTTCTTC. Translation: CASSTGGKSYNEQFF.

The CDR3 sequence is CASSPQTGNYGYTF. The CDR3, as DNA: TGTGCCAGCAGTCCACAGACAGGGAACTATGGCTACACCTTC. The J gene is TRBJ1-2, the V gene TRBV7-2; TRBD1 matches 7 bases. The CDR3 contains 14 residues. Germline V gene data show CDR1 as SGHTA and CDR2 as FQGNSA. V lost 6 bases to trimming and J lost 2 bases; unmatched junction nucleotides: 6.

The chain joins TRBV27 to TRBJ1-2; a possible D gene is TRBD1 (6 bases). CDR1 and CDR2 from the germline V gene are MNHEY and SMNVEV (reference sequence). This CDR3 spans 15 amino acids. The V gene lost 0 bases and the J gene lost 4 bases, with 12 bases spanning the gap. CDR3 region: CASSLSGGLGYGYTF. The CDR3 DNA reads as TGTGCCAGCAGTTTATCAGGGGGTTTGGGCTATGGCTACACCTTC.

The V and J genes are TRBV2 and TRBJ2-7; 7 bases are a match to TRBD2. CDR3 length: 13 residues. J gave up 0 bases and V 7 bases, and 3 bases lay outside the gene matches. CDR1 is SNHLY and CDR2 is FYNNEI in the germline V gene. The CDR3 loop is CASKGLSSYEQYF. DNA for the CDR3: TGTGCCAGCAAGGGACTAAGCTCCTACGAGCAGTACTTC.

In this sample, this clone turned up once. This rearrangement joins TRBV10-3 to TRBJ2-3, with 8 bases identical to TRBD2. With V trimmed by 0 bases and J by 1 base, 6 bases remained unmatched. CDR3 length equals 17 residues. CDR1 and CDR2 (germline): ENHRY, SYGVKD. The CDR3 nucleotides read TGTGCCATCAGTGAGTCGATAAGCGGGGGAGGCACAGATACGCAGTATTTT. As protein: CAISESISGGGTDTQYF.

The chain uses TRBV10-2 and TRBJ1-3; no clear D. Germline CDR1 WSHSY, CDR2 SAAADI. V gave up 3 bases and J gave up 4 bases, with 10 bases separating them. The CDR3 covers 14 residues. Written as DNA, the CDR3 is TGCGCCAGCAGTGAATCAGGCGCGGGAAACACCATATATTTT. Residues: CASSESGAGNTIYF.

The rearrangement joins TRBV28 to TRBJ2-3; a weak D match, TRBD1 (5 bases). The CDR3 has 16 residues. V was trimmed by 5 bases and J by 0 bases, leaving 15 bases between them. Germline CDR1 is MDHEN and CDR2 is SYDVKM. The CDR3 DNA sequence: TGTGCCAGCAGTCCTCAATCCTGGACAAGCACAGATACGCAGTATTTT. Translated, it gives CASSPQSWTSTDTQYF.

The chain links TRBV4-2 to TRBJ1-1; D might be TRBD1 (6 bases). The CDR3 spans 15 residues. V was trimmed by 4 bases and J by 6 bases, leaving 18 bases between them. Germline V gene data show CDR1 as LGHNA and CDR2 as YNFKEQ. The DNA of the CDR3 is TGTGCCAGCAGCCTTGCCTTAGGGGGGGCAGCTGAAGCTTTCTTT. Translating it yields CASSLALGGAAEAFF.

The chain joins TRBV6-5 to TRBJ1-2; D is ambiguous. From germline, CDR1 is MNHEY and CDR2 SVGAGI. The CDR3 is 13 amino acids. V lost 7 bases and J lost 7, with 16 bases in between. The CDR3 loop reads CASTSGVGRGYTF. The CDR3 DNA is TGTGCCAGCACCTCTGGGGTTGGGCGTGGCTACACCTTC.

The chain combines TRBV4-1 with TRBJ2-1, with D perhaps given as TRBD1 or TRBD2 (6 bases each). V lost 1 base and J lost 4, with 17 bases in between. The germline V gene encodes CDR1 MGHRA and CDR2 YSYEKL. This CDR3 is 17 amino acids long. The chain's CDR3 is CASSQGARGALYNEQFF. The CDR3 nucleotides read TGCGCCAGCAGCCAAGGGGCAAGGGGGGCCCTGTACAATGAGCAGTTCTTC.